The 29 T cell receptor beta chains reported below all come from one sample, sequenced in a study of T cell responses to AZD1222 COVID-19 vaccine. Profiling relied on immunoSEQ multiplex PCR, and the TCRdb table lists in-frame clones only, not all of them. Here the sample spans 95,000 to 150,000 clones, 85% to 90% being singletons. Sequenced here: peripheral blood, sampled on day 0 of AZD1222 vaccination. The receptors shown here come from an adult in good health.

The chain uses TRBV7-9 and TRBJ2-2; 8 positions match TRBD2. Germline values: CDR1 SEHNR, CDR2 FQNEAQ (reference sequence). The length of the CDR3 is 17 residues. J lost 5 bases, V lost 2 bases, and 10 bases had no gene match. CDR3 DNA: TGTGCCAGCAGCTTAACGATAGCGGGAAGGATGACCGGGGAGCTGTTTTTT. Translating gives CASSLTIAGRMTGELFF.

This chain connects TRBV4-3 to TRBJ2-1; TRBD2 agrees at 12 bases. The trim removed 2 bases at V and 7 bases at J, leaving 6 bases unmatched. Germline V gene sequence: CDR1 LGHNA, CDR2 YSLEER. The CDR3 consists of 16 residues. This CDR3 is CASSQLAGGRYNEQFF. The CDR3 nucleotides are TGCGCCAGCAGCCAACTAGCGGGGGGGCGGTATAATGAGCAGTTCTTC.

CDR3 in amino acids: CASSQTGVAYNSPLHF. The CDR3 nucleotides are TGTGCCAGCAGTCAGACAGGGGTCGCCTATAATTCACCCCTCCACTTT. The chain is built from TRBV7-2 and TRBJ1-6; the match to TRBD1 covers 8 bases. Germline V CDR1 and CDR2: SGHTA, FQGNSA. CDR3 length equals 16 residues. The J segment lost 2 bases and the V segment lost 6 bases, leaving 6 bases of the junction unmatched.

The chain combines TRBV7-3 with TRBJ2-3, with D uncertain. V lost 4 bases to trimming and J lost 6 bases, with 14 bases between them. The CDR3 loop spans 14 amino acids. Germline V lookup: CDR1 SGHTA, CDR2 FQGTGA. For the CDR3, the DNA is TGTGCCAGCAGCTGGAATGCAGCATCTGATACGCAGTATTTT. Protein product: CASSWNAASDTQYF.

This CDR3 is CASSEIGQTYNEQFF. CDR3 nucleotide sequence: TGTGCCAGCAGTGAAATAGGGCAGACCTACAATGAGCAGTTCTTC. The chain is built from TRBV6-1 and TRBJ2-1; D not resolved. Looked up from germline, CDR1 is MNHNS and CDR2 is SASEGT. The length of the CDR3 is 15 residues. The V end was cut by 2 bases, the J end by 2 bases, with 10 bases between.

V usage is TRBV19 and J usage is TRBJ1-5; 7 bases line up with TRBD1. CDR1 LNHDA and CDR2 SQIVND come from the germline V gene (reference sequence). The V segment lost 6 bases and the J segment 4 bases; nucleotides outside the gene matches: 9. This CDR3 has 15 residues. Here the CDR3 DNA reads TGTGCCAGTAGACCGAGAGGGGGCCCGAATCAGCCCCAGCATTTT. It translates to CASRPRGGPNQPQHF.

The CDR3 nucleotides are TGTGCCAGCAGCTTAAAGCCCAGCCCCTGGGCCCAGTACTTC. This codes for CASSLKPSPWAQYF. This chain links TRBV7-9 with TRBJ2-5; D not resolved. CDR1 SEHNR and CDR2 FQNEAQ come from the germline V gene (reference sequence). This CDR3 is 14 amino acids long. Trimming shortened V by 2 bases and J by 9 bases, and 16 bases separated the two germline ends.

The V and J genes are TRBV19 and TRBJ2-7, with a possible D match to TRBD1 (5 bases). The CDR3 length is 12 residues. The germline V gene encodes CDR1 LNHDA and CDR2 SQIVND (reference sequence). The CDR3 sequence is CAGQGGSYEQYF. The CDR3 DNA follows: TGTGCGGGGCAGGGCGGCTCCTACGAGCAGTACTTC.

V usage is TRBV24-1 and J usage is TRBJ2-2; D uncertain. Germline V lookup: CDR1 KGHDR, CDR2 SFDVKD. This CDR3 is built from 16 residues. V was cut by 2 bases and J by 3 bases, with 12 bases left in between. CDR3 sequence (DNA): TGTGCCACCAGTGATTCGACGACGTGGGACACCGGGGAGCTGTTTTTT. This translates into CATSDSTTWDTGELFF.

This chain uses TRBV9 with TRBJ1-1, with 8 positions matching TRBD1. From germline, CDR1 is SGDLS and CDR2 YYNGEE. Losses at the gene ends were 0 bases for V and 6 bases for J; bases not matched to a gene: 7. This CDR3 spans 15 amino acids. In DNA, the CDR3 is TGTGCCAGCAGCGTAGTCCCAGGGGGCGATTCTGAAGCTTTCTTT. This translates into CASSVVPGGDSEAFF.

This clone was recorded a few times. The V call is TRBV5-1, the J call TRBJ2-3; D is unclear. Germline CDR1 is SGHRS and CDR2 is YFSETQ. V dropped 4 bases and J dropped 1 base, with 4 bases sitting between them. The CDR3 is 12 amino acids. The CDR3, as DNA: TGCGCCAGCAGCCCAGGCACAGATACGCAGTATTTT. Its protein is CASSPGTDTQYF.

This chain uses TRBV25-1 with TRBJ2-3, with unresolved D. The CDR3 has 14 residues. Per germline, CDR1 MGHDK and CDR2 SYGVNS. The ends were cut back, 3 bases at V and 6 bases at J, with 13 bases in the middle. The CDR3 is CASSEGKARDTQYF. The CDR3, as DNA: TGTGCCAGCAGTGAGGGAAAGGCCCGGGATACGCAGTATTTT.

This clone was picked up one time. This rearrangement joins TRBV5-1 to TRBJ2-3; unclear D gene. V shed 1 base and J shed 3 bases, with 9 bases lying between them. Germline CDR1 reads SGHRS; CDR2 reads YFSETQ. The CDR3 has 14 residues. Here the CDR3 reads CASSLPGLTDTQYF. Written as DNA, the CDR3 is TGCGCCAGCAGCTTGCCGGGTTTGACAGATACGCAGTATTTT.

The chain couples TRBV6-5 to TRBJ2-1, with 10 bases lining up with TRBD2. CDR1 and CDR2 from the germline V gene are MNHEY and SVGAGI. This CDR3 contains 15 residues. V trimming: 5 bases; J trimming: 4 bases; junction bases outside the gene matches: 5. The CDR3 protein is CASSHGLAVYNEQFF. The CDR3 DNA reads TGTGCCAGCAGTCACGGACTAGCGGTGTACAATGAGCAGTTCTTC.

The rearrangement links TRBV3-1 (or the pseudogene TRBV3-2) to TRBJ2-2; 13 bases fit TRBD2. J lost 4 bases, V lost 4 bases, and 9 bases had no gene match. Germline lookup yields CDR1 LGHDT and CDR2 YNNKEL (reference sequence). This CDR3 has 18 amino acids. The CDR3, as DNA: TGTGCCAGCAGCCCCAAACTAGCGGGGGGGCGAGGCACCGGGGAGCTGTTTTTT. Translated, it gives CASSPKLAGGRGTGELFF.

DNA for the CDR3: TGTGCCAGCAGCTTAGAGCAACGTAGGGGAGGAGGCTACACCTTC. It translates to CASSLEQRRGGGYTF. This chain connects TRBV7-8 to TRBJ1-2; D perhaps matches TRBD1 (5 bases). The germline V and J ends were trimmed by 1 base and 8 bases, with 17 bases remaining between them. The V gene's germline CDR1 is SGHVS and CDR2 FQNEAQ. The CDR3 is 15 amino acids.

V gene TRBV7-6 combines with J gene TRBJ2-2; 7 nucleotides agree with TRBD2. This CDR3 contains 18 residues. With V trimmed by 0 bases and J by 6 bases, 13 bases remained unmatched. Germline assignment: CDR1 SGHVS and CDR2 FNYEAQ. The CDR3 bases are TGTGCCAGCAGCTTAGCCTCCCGGGGAGGGATCTTGGCCGGGGAGCTGTTTTTT. Translation gives CASSLASRGGILAGELFF. Supplemented by reference TRBV7-6 and TRBJ2-2, the full variable domain reads GAGVSQSPRYKVTKRGQDVALRCDPISGHVSLYWYRQALGQGPEFLTYFNYEAQQDKSGLPNDRFSAERPEGSISTLTIQRTEQRDSAMYRCASSLASRGGILAGELFFGEGSRLTVL.

V gene TRBV11-3 combines with J gene TRBJ1-6; D is undetermined. Germline loops: CDR1 SGHNT, CDR2 YENEEA. The CDR3 sequence is 13 residues long. The V gene lost 11 bases and the J gene lost 10 bases, with 18 bases spanning the gap. CDR3 amino acids: CAGREGRRSPLHF. For the CDR3, the DNA is TGTGCCGGTCGAGAGGGAAGGAGGTCACCCCTCCACTTT.

CDR3 in amino acids: CASSFSTGALNYGYTF. The CDR3 DNA sequence: TGTGCCAGCAGTTTTTCGACAGGGGCCCTCAACTATGGCTACACCTTC. This chain links TRBV27 with TRBJ1-2, with TRBD1 matching over 8 bases. Germline V lookup: CDR1 MNHEY, CDR2 SMNVEV (reference sequence). CDR3 length: 16 residues. Trimming removed 3 bases from V and 2 bases from J; junction bases left unmatched: 8.

V gene TRBV19 combines with J gene TRBJ1-5; D uncertain. The CDR3 sequence is 16 residues long. In germline, CDR1 is LNHDA, CDR2 SQIVND (reference sequence). V gave up 5 bases and J gave up 1 base, with 15 bases separating them. CDR3 region: CASSDRTGMSNQPQHF. The DNA for the CDR3 is TGTGCCAGTAGTGATCGGACGGGTATGAGCAATCAGCCCCAGCATTTT.

The count of this clone is one. The chain couples TRBV6-5 to TRBJ2-7, with TRBD1 identical over 7 bases. V was clipped by 7 bases and J by 2 bases; unmatched bases: 5. Germline loops: CDR1 MNHEY, CDR2 SVGAGI. The CDR3 has 13 amino acids. CDR3 residues: CASTRQGTYEQYF. In DNA form, the CDR3 reads TGTGCCAGCACCCGACAGGGAACCTACGAGCAGTACTTC.

The rearrangement links TRBV3-1 (or the pseudogene TRBV3-2) to TRBJ2-5, with 9 bases identical to TRBD2. The CDR3 consists of 14 residues. Unmatched junction bases numbered 6, after V lost 5 bases and J lost 5 bases. The germline V gene has CDR1 LGHDT and CDR2 YNNKEL (reference sequence). CDR3: CASSSGTSWETQYF. DNA for the CDR3: TGTGCCAGCAGCTCAGGGACTAGCTGGGAGACCCAGTACTTC.

V usage is TRBV25-1 and J usage is TRBJ1-6; D unresolved. V lost 2 bases and J 6 bases, leaving 11 bases between the germline ends. Germline-derived CDR1 and CDR2 are MGHDK and SYGVNS. The CDR3 contains 15 residues. Written as DNA, the CDR3 is TGTGCCAGCAGTGAACCCGGAAGGGTTAATTCACCCCTCCACTTT. This encodes CASSEPGRVNSPLHF.

The chain carries TRBV28 and TRBJ1-5; 10 nucleotides match TRBD1. The CDR3 has 16 residues. Germline CDR1 reads MDHEN; CDR2 reads SYDVKM. After removal of 3 bases from V and 7 bases from J, the junction contained 9 bases not matched to a gene. The CDR3 spells CASSLGPGQGFQPQHF. The DNA of the CDR3 is TGTGCCAGCAGTTTGGGTCCGGGACAGGGGTTCCAGCCCCAGCATTTT.

This clone was counted once. V is TRBV6-5 and J is TRBJ2-1; D perhaps matches TRBD1 (6 bases). CDR1 MNHEY and CDR2 SVGAGI come from the germline V gene. The CDR3 runs to 15 residues. V was shortened by 2 bases and J by 8 bases, with 16 bases between the two germline ends. The CDR3 DNA follows: TGTGCCAGCAGTTACGATGAGGGGGTGAGCGATGAGCAGTTCTTC. As protein: CASSYDEGVSDEQFF.

This chain uses TRBV5-1 with TRBJ1-5, with D unclear. CDR3 length: 14 amino acids. V was pared by 4 bases and J by 1 base, with 9 bases between. Germline-derived CDR1 and CDR2 are SGHRS and YFSETQ. The CDR3 sequence: CASSLSGSNQPQHF. CDR3 nucleotides: TGCGCCAGCAGCCTGAGTGGGAGCAATCAGCCCCAGCATTTT.

The V call is TRBV4-2, the J call TRBJ2-1; TRBD2 matches at 10 bases. The CDR3 totals 17 residues. V lost 1 base to trimming and J lost 7 bases; unmatched junction nucleotides: 10. Germline V gene data show CDR1 as LGHNA and CDR2 as YNFKEQ. The CDR3: CASSQGTLAGTSNEQFF. The DNA for the CDR3 is TGTGCCAGCAGCCAAGGAACACTAGCGGGGACATCTAATGAGCAGTTCTTC.

The rearrangement uses TRBV30 and TRBJ2-7; 10 bases agree with TRBD1. V was pared by 4 bases and J by 3 bases, with 9 bases of the junction left unmatched. The CDR3 runs 15 residues. Per the germline V gene, CDR1 is GTSNPN and CDR2 is SVGIG (reference sequence). The CDR3: CAWNTGQGVSYEQYF. The DNA of the CDR3 is TGTGCCTGGAATACTGGACAGGGGGTAAGCTACGAGCAGTACTTC.

J is TRBJ2-7 and V is TRBV19; 7 nucleotides align to TRBD1. The CDR3 extends over 14 amino acids. Germline V gene sequence: CDR1 LNHDA, CDR2 SQIVND (reference sequence). Germline trimming cut 3 bases from V and 4 bases from J; bases unmatched to any gene: 6. CDR3 DNA: TGTGCCAGTAGTATGGACAGGTATCAATACGAGCAGTACTTC. As protein: CASSMDRYQYEQYF. Full variable domain (missing parts from reference TRBV19 and TRBJ2-7): DGGITQSPKYLFRKEGQNVTLSCEQNLNHDAMYWYRQDPGQGLRLIYYSQIVNDFQKGDIAEGYSVSREKKESFPLTVTSAQKNPTAFYLCASSMDRYQYEQYFGPGTRLTVT.